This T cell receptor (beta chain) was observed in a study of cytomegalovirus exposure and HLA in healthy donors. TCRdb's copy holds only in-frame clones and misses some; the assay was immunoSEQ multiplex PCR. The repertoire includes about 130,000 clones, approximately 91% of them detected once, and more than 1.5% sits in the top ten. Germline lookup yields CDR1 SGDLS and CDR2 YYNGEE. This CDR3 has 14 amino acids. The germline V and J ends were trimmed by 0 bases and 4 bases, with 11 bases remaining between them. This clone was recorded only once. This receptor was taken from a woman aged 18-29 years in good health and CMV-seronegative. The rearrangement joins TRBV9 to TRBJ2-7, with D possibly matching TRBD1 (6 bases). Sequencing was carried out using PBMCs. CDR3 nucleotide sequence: TGTGCCAGCAGCGTAGGGGCAGGGGAATACGAGCAGTACTTC. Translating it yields CASSVGAGEYEQYF.